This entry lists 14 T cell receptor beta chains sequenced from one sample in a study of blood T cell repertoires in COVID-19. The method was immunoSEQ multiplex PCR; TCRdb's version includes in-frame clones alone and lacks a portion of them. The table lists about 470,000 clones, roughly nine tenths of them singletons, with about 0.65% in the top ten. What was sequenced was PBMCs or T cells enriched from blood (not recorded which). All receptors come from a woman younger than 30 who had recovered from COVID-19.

The CDR3 nucleotides are TGCGCCAGCAGCTTGGTACCGGGTAGCTCCTACGAGCAGTACTTC. It specifies CASSLVPGSSYEQYF. The chain is built from TRBV5-1 and TRBJ2-7; D gene ambiguous. CDR3 length: 15 residues. Trimming took off 0 bases at V and 0 bases at J, with 10 bases between the two ends. Germline V gene lookup returns CDR1 SGHRS and CDR2 YFSETQ.

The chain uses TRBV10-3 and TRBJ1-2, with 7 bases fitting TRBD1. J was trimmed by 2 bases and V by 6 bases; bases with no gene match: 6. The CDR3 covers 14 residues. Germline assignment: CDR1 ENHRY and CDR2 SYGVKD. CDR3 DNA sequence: TGTGCCATCAGCCCCCAGGGGGTCAACTATGGCTACACCTTC. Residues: CAISPQGVNYGYTF.

The CDR3 DNA reads as TGTGCCAGCAGCTCTGAAGGGGGAGGGGAGCAGTACTTC. Protein sequence: CASSSEGGGEQYF. This rearrangement joins TRBV7-9 to TRBJ2-7; D might be TRBD2 (7 bases). In germline, CDR1 is SEHNR, CDR2 FQNEAQ (reference sequence). This CDR3 comprises 13 residues. Trimming pared 4 bases from V and 7 bases from J, leaving 14 bases between. Filled out from reference TRBV7-9 and TRBJ2-7, the complete variable domain reads DTGVSQNPRHKITKRGQNVTFRCDPISEHNRLYWYRQTLGQGPEFLTYFQNEAQLEKSRLLSDRFSAERPKGSFSTLEIQRTEQGDSAMYLCASSSEGGGEQYFGPGTRLTVT.

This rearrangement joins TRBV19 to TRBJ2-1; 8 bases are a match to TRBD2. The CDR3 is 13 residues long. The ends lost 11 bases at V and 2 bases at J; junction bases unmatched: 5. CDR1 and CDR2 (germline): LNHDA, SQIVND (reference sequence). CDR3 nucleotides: TGTGCCGTAAGCGGGGGAGCCTACAATGAGCAGTTCTTC. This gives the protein CAVSGGAYNEQFF.

The CDR3 region is CASSTSSGTGAEQYF. CDR3 nucleotides: TGCGCCAGCAGCACTTCATCCGGGACAGGGGCCGAGCAGTACTTC. The V gene is TRBV5-1, the J gene TRBJ2-7; TRBD1 matches 10 bases. Losses at the gene ends were 4 bases for V and 6 bases for J; bases not matched to a gene: 10. From germline, CDR1 is SGHRS and CDR2 YFSETQ. This CDR3 region has 15 residues. Together with reference TRBV5-1 and TRBJ2-7, the CDR3 gives the full variable domain: KAGVTQTPRYLIKTRGQQVTLSCSPISGHRSVSWYQQTPGQGLQFLFEYFSETQRNKGNFPGRFSGRQFSNSRSEMNVSTLELGDSALYLCASSTSSGTGAEQYFGPGTRLTVT.

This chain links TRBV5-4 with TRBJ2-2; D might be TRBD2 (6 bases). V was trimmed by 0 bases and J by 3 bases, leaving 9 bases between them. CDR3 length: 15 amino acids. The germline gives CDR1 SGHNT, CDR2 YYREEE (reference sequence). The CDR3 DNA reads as TGTGCCAGCAGCTTGGGGGCGGGATACACCGGGGAGCTGTTTTTT. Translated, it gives CASSLGAGYTGELFF.

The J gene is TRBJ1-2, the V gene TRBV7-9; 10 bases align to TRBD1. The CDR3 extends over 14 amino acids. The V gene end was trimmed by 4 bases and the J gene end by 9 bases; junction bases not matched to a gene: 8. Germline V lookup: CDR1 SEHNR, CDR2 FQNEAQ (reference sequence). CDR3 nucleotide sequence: TGTGCCAGCAGCTCCGGACAGGGGGTCGCGAGCTACACCTTC. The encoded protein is CASSSGQGVASYTF.

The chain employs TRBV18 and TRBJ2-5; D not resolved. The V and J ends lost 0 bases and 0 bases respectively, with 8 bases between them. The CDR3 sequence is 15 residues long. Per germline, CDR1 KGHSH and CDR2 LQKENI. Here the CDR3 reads CASSPPVRDQETQYF. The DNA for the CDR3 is TGTGCCAGCTCACCACCGGTTCGGGACCAAGAGACCCAGTACTTC.

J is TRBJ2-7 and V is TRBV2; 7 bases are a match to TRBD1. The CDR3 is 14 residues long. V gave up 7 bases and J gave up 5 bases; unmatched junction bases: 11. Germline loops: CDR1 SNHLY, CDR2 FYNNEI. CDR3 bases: TGTGCCAGCACCCCAAGACAGGGACCCGACGAGCAGTACTTC. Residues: CASTPRQGPDEQYF.

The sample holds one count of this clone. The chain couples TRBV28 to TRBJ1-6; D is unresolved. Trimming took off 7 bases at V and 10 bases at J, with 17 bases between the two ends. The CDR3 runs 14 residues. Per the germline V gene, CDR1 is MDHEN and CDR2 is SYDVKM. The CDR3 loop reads CASIPGGESSPLHF. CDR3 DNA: TGTGCCAGCATCCCCGGCGGGGAAAGCTCACCCCTCCACTTT.

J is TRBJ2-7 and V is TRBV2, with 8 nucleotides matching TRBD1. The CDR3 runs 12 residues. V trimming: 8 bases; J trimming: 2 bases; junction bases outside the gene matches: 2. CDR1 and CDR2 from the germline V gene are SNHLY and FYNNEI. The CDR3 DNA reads TGTGCCAGCGGGGACAGGACCTACGAGCAGTACTTC. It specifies CASGDRTYEQYF.

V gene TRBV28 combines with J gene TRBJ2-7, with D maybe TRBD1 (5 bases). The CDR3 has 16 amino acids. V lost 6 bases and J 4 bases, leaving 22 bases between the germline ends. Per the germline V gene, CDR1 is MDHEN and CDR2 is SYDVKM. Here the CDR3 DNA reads TGTGCCAGCAGACCCCCCCCACAGGCAGGATCGTACGAGCAGTACTTC. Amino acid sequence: CASRPPPQAGSYEQYF.

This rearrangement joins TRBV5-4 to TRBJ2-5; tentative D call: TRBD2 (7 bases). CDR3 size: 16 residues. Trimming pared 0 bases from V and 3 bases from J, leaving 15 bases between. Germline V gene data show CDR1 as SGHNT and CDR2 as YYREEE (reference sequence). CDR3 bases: TGTGCCAGCAGCTTGGCGGGTGGAGGGGGGGAAGAGACCCAGTACTTC. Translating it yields CASSLAGGGGEETQYF.

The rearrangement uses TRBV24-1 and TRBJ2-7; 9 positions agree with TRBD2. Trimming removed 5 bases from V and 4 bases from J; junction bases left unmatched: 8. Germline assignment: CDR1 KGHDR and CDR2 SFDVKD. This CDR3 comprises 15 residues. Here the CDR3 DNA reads TGTGCCACCAGTGCCGGGCGGGGGGGAGGATACGAGCAGTACTTC. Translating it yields CATSAGRGGGYEQYF.